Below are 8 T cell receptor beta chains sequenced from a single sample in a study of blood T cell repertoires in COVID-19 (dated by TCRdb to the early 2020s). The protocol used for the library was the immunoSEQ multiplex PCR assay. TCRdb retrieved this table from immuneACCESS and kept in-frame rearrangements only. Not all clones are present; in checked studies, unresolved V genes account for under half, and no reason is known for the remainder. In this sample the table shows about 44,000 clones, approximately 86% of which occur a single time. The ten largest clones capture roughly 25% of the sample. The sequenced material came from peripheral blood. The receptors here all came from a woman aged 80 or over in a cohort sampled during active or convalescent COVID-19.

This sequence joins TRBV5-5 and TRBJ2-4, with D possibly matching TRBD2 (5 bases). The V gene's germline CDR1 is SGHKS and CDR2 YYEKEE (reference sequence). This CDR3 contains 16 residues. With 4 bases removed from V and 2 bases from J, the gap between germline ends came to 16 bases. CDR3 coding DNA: TGTGCCAGCAGCCCCGGACGGAGAGGGTCCAAAAACATTCAGTACTTC. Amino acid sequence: CASSPGRRGSKNIQYF.

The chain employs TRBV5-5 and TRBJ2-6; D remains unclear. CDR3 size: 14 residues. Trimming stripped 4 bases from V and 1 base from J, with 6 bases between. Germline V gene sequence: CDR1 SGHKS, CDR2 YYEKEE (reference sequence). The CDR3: CASSGLSGANVLTF. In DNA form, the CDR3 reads TGTGCCAGCAGCGGGCTATCTGGGGCCAACGTCCTGACTTTC.

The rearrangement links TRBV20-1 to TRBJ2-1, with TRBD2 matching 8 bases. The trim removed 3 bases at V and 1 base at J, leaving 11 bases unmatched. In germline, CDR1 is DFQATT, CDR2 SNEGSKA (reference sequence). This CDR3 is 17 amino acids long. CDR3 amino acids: CSASAASGGLSYNEQFF. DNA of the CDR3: TGCAGTGCTAGTGCCGCGTCGGGGGGGCTATCCTACAATGAGCAGTTCTTC.

The CDR3 protein is CASTVLQGDMNTEAFF. The CDR3 region has the DNA TGCGCCAGCACCGTCCTACAGGGGGATATGAACACTGAAGCTTTCTTT. The chain combines TRBV5-1 with TRBJ1-1, with TRBD1 matching 8 bases. V lost 6 bases, J lost 0 bases, and 10 bases stayed unmatched. This CDR3 comprises 16 residues. Per the germline V gene, CDR1 is SGHRS and CDR2 is YFSETQ.

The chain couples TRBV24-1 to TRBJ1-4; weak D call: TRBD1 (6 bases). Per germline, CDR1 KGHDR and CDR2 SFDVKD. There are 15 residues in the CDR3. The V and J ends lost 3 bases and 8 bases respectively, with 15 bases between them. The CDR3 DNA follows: TGTGCCACCAGTGATGGGGGCAGGGGTGGGGAAAAACTGTTTTTT. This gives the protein CATSDGGRGGEKLFF.

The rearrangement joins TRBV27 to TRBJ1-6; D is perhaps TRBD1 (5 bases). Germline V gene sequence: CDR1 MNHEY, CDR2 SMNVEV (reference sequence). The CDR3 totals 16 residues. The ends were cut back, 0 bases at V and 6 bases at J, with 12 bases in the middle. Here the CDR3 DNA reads TGTGCCAGCAGTTTATCGCGGGGGTATGGTAATTCACCCCTCCACTTT. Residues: CASSLSRGYGNSPLHF.

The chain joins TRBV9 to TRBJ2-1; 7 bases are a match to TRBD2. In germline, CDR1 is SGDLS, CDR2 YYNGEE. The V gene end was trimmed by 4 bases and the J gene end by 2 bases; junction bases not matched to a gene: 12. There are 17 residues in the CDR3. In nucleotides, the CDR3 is TGTGCCAGCAGCCCCCCGGGAGGAGGAAGTACCTACAATGAGCAGTTCTTC. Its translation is CASSPPGGGSTYNEQFF.

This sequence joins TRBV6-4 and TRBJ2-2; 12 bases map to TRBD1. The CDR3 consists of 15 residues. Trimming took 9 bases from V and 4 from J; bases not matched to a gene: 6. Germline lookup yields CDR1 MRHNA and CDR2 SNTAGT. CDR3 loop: CARTRDRGPTGELFF. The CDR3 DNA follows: TGTGCCAGAACCCGGGACAGGGGGCCCACCGGGGAGCTGTTTTTT.